This T cell receptor beta chain is from a study of cytotoxic CD8 clonotypes in ibrutinib-treated CLL. The wider study: The sample average was about 260,000 productive templates and roughly 94,000 productive rearrangements.

In this sample, this clone turned up once. Sequencing used immunoSEQ multiplex PCR; TCRdb keeps in-frame clones, though not all of them. The sample includes tens of thousands of clones, roughly 50% seen only once; the top ten take around 15%. The germline gives CDR1 MNHEY, CDR2 SMNVEV (reference sequence). V shed 5 bases and J 1 base; nucleotides not matched to a gene: 7. The CDR3 runs to 17 residues. This rearrangement joins TRBV27 to TRBJ2-2; 10 positions match TRBD1. This material consisted of PBMCs, taken after 12 months of ibrutinib treatment. This TCR was recovered from a human donor with chronic lymphocytic leukemia. CDR3 nucleotides: TGTGCCAGCAGTCGCCCGGGACAGGGGTGGAACACCGGGGAGCTGTTTTTT. Its translation is CASSRPGQGWNTGELFF.